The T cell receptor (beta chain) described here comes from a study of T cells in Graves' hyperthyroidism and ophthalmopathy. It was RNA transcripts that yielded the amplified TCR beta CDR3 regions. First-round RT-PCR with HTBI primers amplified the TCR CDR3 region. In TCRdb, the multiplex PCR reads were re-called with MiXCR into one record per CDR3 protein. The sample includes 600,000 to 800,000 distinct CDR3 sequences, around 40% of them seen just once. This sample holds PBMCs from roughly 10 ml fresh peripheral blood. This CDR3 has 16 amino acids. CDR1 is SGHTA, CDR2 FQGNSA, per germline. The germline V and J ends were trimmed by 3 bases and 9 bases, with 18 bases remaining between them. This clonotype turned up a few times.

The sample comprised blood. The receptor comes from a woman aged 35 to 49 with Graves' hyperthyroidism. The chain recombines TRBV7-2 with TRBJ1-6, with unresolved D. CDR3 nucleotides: TGTGCCAGCAGCTTTTACGTGGGGATCACGGGTTCACCCCTCCACTTT. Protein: CASSFYVGITGSPLHF.